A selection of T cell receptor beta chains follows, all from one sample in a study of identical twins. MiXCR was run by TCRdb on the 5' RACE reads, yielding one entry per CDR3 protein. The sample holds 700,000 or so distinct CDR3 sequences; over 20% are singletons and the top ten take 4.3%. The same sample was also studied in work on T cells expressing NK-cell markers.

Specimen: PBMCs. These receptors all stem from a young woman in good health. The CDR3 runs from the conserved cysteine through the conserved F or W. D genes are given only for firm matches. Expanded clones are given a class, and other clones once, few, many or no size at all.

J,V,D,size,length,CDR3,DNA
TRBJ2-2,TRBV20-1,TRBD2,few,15,CSARGGGRAAGELFF,TGCAGTGCTAGGGGTGGCGGGAGGGCAGCCGGGGAGCTGTTTTTT
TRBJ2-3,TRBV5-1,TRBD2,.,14,CASSLSRGEDTQYF,TGCGCCAGCAGCTTGTCGCGGGGGGAGGATACGCAGTATTTT
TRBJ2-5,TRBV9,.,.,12,CASSVGQETQYF,TGTGCCAGCAGCGTAGGGCAGGAGACCCAGTACTTC
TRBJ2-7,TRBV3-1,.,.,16,CASSQDAGAGAYEQYF,TGTGCCAGCAGCCAAGATGCGGGGGCAGGGGCTTACGAGCAGTACTTC
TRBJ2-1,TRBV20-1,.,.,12,CSARKILNEQFF,TGCAGTGCTCGCAAAATCCTTAATGAGCAGTTCTTC
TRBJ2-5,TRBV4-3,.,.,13,CASSRTWSETQYF,TGCGCCAGCAGTCGGACGTGGTCTGAGACCCAGTACTTC
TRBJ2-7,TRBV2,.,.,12,CASSDENYEQYF,TGTGCCAGCAGTGATGAGAACTACGAGCAGTACTTC
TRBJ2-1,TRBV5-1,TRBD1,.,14,CASNPGTGYNEQFF,TGCGCCAGCAACCCCGGGACAGGGTACAATGAGCAGTTCTTC
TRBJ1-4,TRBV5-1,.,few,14,CASSSSGSTEKLFF,TGCGCCAGCAGCTCATCCGGGAGCACTGAAAAACTGTTTTTT
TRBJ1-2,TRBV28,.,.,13,CASSKEGRVGYTF,TGTGCCAGCAGTAAAGAGGGAAGGGTTGGCTACACCTTC
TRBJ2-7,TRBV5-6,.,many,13,CASSQSPSYEQYF,TGTGCCAGCAGCCAAAGCCCGTCCTACGAGCAGTACTTC
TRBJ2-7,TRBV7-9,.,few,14,CASGPMRQKYEQYF,TGTGCCAGCGGCCCAATGCGACAGAAGTACGAGCAGTACTTC
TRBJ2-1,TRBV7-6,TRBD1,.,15,CASSTGTGLRNEQFF,TGTGCCAGCAGCACCGGGACAGGGCTGCGGAATGAGCAGTTCTTC
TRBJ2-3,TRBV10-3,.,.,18,CAIRAAGPGSGGTDTQYF,TGTGCCATCAGAGCGGCGGGTCCAGGTTCAGGAGGCACAGATACGCAGTATTTT
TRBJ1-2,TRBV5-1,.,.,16,CASSVSQGYPNYGYTF,TGCGCCAGCAGCGTCTCCCAGGGTTACCCTAACTATGGCTACACCTTC
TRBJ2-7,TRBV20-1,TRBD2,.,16,CSAARGPAGGDGGQYF,TGCAGTGCTGCAAGGGGGCCAGCGGGAGGTGATGGTGGGCAGTACTTC
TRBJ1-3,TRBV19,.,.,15,CASSPQDLPGNTIYF,TGTGCCAGTAGTCCCCAGGACCTACCGGGAAACACCATATATTTT
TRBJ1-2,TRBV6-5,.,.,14,CASSYDPGNYGYTF,TGTGCCAGCAGTTACGACCCAGGGAACTATGGCTACACCTTC
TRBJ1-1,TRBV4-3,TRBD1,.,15,CASSLNRGRDTEAFF,TGCGCCAGCAGCCTGAACAGGGGGCGGGACACTGAAGCTTTCTTT
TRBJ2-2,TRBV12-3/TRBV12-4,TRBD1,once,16,CASSLKRDRETGELFF,TGTGCCAGCAGCCTGAAACGGGACAGGGAAACCGGGGAGCTGTTTTTT
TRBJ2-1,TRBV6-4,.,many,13,CASSEGSYNEQFF,TGTGCCAGCAGTGAGGGTAGCTACAATGAGCAGTTCTTC
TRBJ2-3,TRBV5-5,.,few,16,CASGFGTSARTDTQYF,TGTGCCAGCGGATTCGGGACGAGCGCGCGCACAGATACGCAGTATTTT
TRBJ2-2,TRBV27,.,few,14,CASTPLVNTGELFF,TGTGCCAGCACCCCTCTAGTTAACACCGGGGAGCTGTTTTTT
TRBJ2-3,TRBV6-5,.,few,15,CASSYGGAGRDTQYF,TGTGCCAGCAGTTACGGGGGGGCCGGAAGAGATACGCAGTATTTT
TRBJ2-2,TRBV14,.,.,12,CASSHQAGELFF,TGTGCCAGCAGCCACCAGGCCGGGGAGCTGTTTTTT
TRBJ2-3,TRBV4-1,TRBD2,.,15,CASSPLAGGRDTQYF,TGCGCCAGCAGCCCATTAGCGGGAGGGCGCGATACGCAGTATTTT
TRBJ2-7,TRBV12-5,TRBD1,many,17,CASGLNLRDSLSYEQYF,TGTGCTAGTGGTTTGAACCTCCGGGACAGCTTGTCCTACGAGCAGTACTTC
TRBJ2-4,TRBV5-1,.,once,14,CASAAPGRGNIQYF,TGCGCCAGCGCCGCTCCGGGACGGGGAAACATTCAGTACTTC
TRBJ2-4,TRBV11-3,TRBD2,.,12,CASSYSSGDKYF,TGTGCCAGCAGCTATAGTAGCGGGGACAAGTACTTC
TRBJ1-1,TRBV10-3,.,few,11,CAISEFTEAFF,TGTGCCATCAGTGAGTTTACTGAAGCTTTCTTT
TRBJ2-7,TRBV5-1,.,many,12,CASSLGADPQYF,TGCGCCAGCAGCTTGGGGGCTGATCCGCAGTACTTC